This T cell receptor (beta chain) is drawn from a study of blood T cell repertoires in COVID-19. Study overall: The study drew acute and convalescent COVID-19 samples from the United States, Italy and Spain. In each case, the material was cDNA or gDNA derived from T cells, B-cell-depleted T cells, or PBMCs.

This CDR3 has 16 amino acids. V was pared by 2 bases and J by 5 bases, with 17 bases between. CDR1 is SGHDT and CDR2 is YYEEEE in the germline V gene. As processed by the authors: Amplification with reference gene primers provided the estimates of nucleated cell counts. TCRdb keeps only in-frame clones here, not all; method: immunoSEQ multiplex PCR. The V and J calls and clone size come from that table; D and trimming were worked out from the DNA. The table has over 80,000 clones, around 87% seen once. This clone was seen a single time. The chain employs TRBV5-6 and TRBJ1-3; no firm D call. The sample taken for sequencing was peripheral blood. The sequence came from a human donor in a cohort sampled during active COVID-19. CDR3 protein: CASSLGSYGGRNTIYF. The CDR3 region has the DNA TGTGCCAGCAGCTTAGGTTCTTATGGAGGAAGAAACACCATATATTTT.